These 25 T cell receptor beta chains were sequenced from one sample in a study of CD8 T cells in Susac syndrome. The authors reverse transcribed 0.5 to 1 ug RNA with random hexamers. Via MiXCR, TCRdb re-called the immunoSEQ multiplex PCR reads, giving one row per CDR3 protein. The sample lists some 200,000 distinct CDR3 sequences, roughly 92% occurring once. Sequenced material: CD8+ T cells from PBMCs. These receptors all come from a human donor with multiple sclerosis.

This chain joins TRBV21-1 and TRBJ1-2. TRBV21-1 is an annotated pseudogene. This CDR3 has 16 amino acids. For the CDR3, the DNA is TGTGCCAGCAGCAAGAGGCAGATCGGTACTAACTATGGCTACACCTTC. This gives the protein CASSKRQIGTNYGYTF.

This clonotype is a singleton in its sample. The chain recombines TRBV11-2 with TRBJ2-7; D is possibly TRBD1 (6 bases). The CDR3 totals 20 residues. V was clipped by 3 bases and J by 4 bases, with 31 bases between them. Germline assignment: CDR1 SGHAT and CDR2 FQNNGV. The CDR3 loop reads CASSLYVGEDRGVPLYEQYF. The CDR3 DNA sequence: TGTGCCAGCAGCTTGTACGTGGGAGAGGACAGAGGGGTTCCTCTTTACGAGCAGTACTTC.

This clonotype has just one count. The CDR3 DNA is TGTGCCAGCAGTGACCCGGGACGGGATAAGCCCCAGCATTTT. Translation gives CASSDPGRDKPQHF. The chain combines TRBV6-1 with TRBJ1-5; D is possibly TRBD1 (5 bases). CDR1 is MNHNS and CDR2 is SASEGT in the germline V gene. The CDR3 loop spans 14 amino acids. The V gene lost 3 bases and the J gene lost 8 bases, with 14 bases spanning the gap.

This sequence joins TRBV30 and TRBJ1-1; 8 bases map to TRBD1. The CDR3 spans 13 residues. Germline-derived CDR1 and CDR2 are GTSNPN and SVGIG (reference sequence). J was trimmed by 1 base and V by 4 bases; bases with no gene match: 2. The CDR3 DNA sequence: TGTGCCTGGACAGGGGGCGCGAACACTGAAGCTTTCTTT. This codes for CAWTGGANTEAFF.

The chain employs TRBV7-9 and TRBJ2-7; D is undetermined. From germline, CDR1 is SEHNR and CDR2 FQNEAQ (reference sequence). This CDR3 has 11 residues. V shed 1 base and J shed 6 bases, with 4 bases lying between them. The chain's CDR3 is CASSLVAEQYF. The CDR3 DNA sequence: TGTGCCAGCAGCTTAGTCGCCGAGCAGTACTTC.

The V call is TRBV12-3 or TRBV12-4, the J call TRBJ2-5; D may be TRBD1 (6 bases). The CDR3 consists of 15 residues. Trimming shortened V by 7 bases and J by 1 base, and 16 bases separated the two germline ends. CDR3 in amino acids: CASKSRGGPQETQYF. CDR3 DNA: TGTGCCAGCAAATCCCGAGGGGGTCCCCAAGAGACCCAGTACTTC.

This chain connects TRBV11-2 to TRBJ1-6; 8 nucleotides match TRBD1. V was pared by 5 bases and J by 9 bases, with 9 bases of the junction left unmatched. The CDR3 consists of 15 residues. Germline loops: CDR1 SGHAT, CDR2 FQNNGV. The CDR3: CASSQDRGRGSPLHF. CDR3 sequence (DNA): TGTGCCAGCAGCCAAGACAGGGGACGCGGTTCACCCCTCCACTTT.

The chain uses TRBV5-6 and TRBJ1-1; D remains ambiguous. Germline V gene lookup returns CDR1 SGHDT and CDR2 YYEEEE. The CDR3 runs to 14 residues. V was pared by 2 bases and J by 1 base, with 9 bases between. The CDR3 region has the DNA TGTGCCAGCAGCTTCGGGGAGGGGAACACTGAAGCTTTCTTT. It codes for CASSFGEGNTEAFF.

The chain links TRBV2 to TRBJ1-2; D gene ambiguous. V was trimmed by 1 base and J by 8 bases, leaving 14 bases between them. The length of the CDR3 is 14 residues. CDR1 and CDR2 from the germline V gene are SNHLY and FYNNEI. DNA for the CDR3: TGTGCCAGCAGTGAAGAGCAACCTTACTGGGGCTACACCTTC. Its translation: CASSEEQPYWGYTF.

The J gene is TRBJ2-1, the V gene TRBV10-3; 7 bases align to TRBD1. Germline CDR1 is ENHRY and CDR2 is SYGVKD. The CDR3 contains 16 residues. V gave up 6 bases and J gave up 0 bases; unmatched junction bases: 8. The CDR3 bases are TGTGCCATCAGCGAACAGGGGCTGAGCTCCTACAATGAGCAGTTCTTC. Residues: CAISEQGLSSYNEQFF.

V gene TRBV12-5 combines with J gene TRBJ1-5; unclear D gene. The CDR3 sequence is 10 residues long. The V gene lost 6 bases and the J gene lost 7 bases, with 4 bases spanning the gap. Germline CDR1 is LGHNT and CDR2 is FRNRAP. The CDR3 here is CASGTQPQHF. CDR3 coding DNA: TGTGCTAGTGGGACCCAGCCCCAGCATTTT.

The gene calls are TRBV27 and TRBJ2-7; perhaps TRBD1 as D (6 bases). V lost 4 bases and J 0 bases, leaving 10 bases between the germline ends. The germline CDR1 and CDR2 sequences are MNHEY and SMNVEV (reference sequence). This CDR3 is 14 amino acids long. The CDR3 DNA is TGTGCCAGCAGTTCCCACAGGGACTCCTACGAGCAGTACTTC. It codes for CASSSHRDSYEQYF.

CDR3 protein: CASSQGTGAGNTIYF. CDR3 DNA sequence: TGCGCCAGCAGCCAAGGCACGGGGGCTGGAAACACCATATATTTT. The chain links TRBV4-1 to TRBJ1-3; D may be TRBD1 (5 bases). This CDR3 region has 15 residues. The germline V and J ends were trimmed by 1 base and 2 bases, with 9 bases remaining between them. Germline loops: CDR1 MGHRA, CDR2 YSYEKL.

V and J are TRBV12-5 and TRBJ1-6, with a tentative D call TRBD1 (6 bases). CDR1 LGHNT and CDR2 FRNRAP come from the germline V gene. The CDR3 consists of 15 residues. The V end lost 5 bases, the J end lost 9 bases, and 17 bases lay between the germline ends. The CDR3 reads CASGLTGMAGSPLHF. The CDR3 DNA follows: TGTGCTAGTGGTCTCACAGGGATGGCAGGTTCACCCCTCCACTTT.

Only one count was recorded for this clonotype. The V gene is TRBV4-1, the J gene TRBJ2-3, with a tentative D call TRBD1 (5 bases). This CDR3 comprises 14 residues. The germline V and J ends were trimmed by 3 bases and 2 bases, with 9 bases remaining between them. The germline V gene encodes CDR1 MGHRA and CDR2 YSYEKL. The CDR3 reads CASSHPGATDTQYF. The CDR3 DNA reads as TGCGCCAGCAGCCACCCTGGGGCCACAGATACGCAGTATTTT.

This clonotype appeared a single time. This chain uses TRBV7-6 with TRBJ1-1, with a tentative D call TRBD1 (6 bases). This CDR3 spans 17 amino acids. Per the germline V gene, CDR1 is SGHVS and CDR2 is FNYEAQ. The ends were cut back, 0 bases at V and 5 bases at J, with 19 bases in the middle. Here the CDR3 DNA reads TGTGCCAGCAGCTTAGCCCACAGGGCAACTGGGGGGACTGAAGCTTTCTTT. It specifies CASSLAHRATGGTEAFF. Looking up the rest from reference TRBV7-6 and TRBJ1-1 gives the full variable domain: GAGVSQSPRYKVTKRGQDVALRCDPISGHVSLYWYRQALGQGPEFLTYFNYEAQQDKSGLPNDRFSAERPEGSISTLTIQRTEQRDSAMYRCASSLAHRATGGTEAFFGQGTRLTVV.

The rearrangement joins TRBV12-3 or TRBV12-4 to TRBJ1-1, with TRBD1 matching 7 bases. Trimming at V came to 3 bases and at J to 3 bases, leaving 16 bases not matched to a gene. This CDR3 has 18 residues. In nucleotides, the CDR3 is TGTGCCAGCAGTTTTAGTCACAGGGGTAAAGGGAAGGACACTGAAGCTTTCTTT. This encodes CASSFSHRGKGKDTEAFF.

The chain couples TRBV5-4 to TRBJ1-5; D not resolved. There are 14 residues in the CDR3. Between the trimmed V and J ends, which lost 7 bases and 3 bases, there was a span of 14 bases. Germline V gene lookup returns CDR1 SGHNT and CDR2 YYREEE (reference sequence). CDR3 coding DNA: TGTGCCAGCCATGATGAGGGTTCCAATCAGCCCCAGCATTTT. Its translation is CASHDEGSNQPQHF.

The chain couples TRBV7-9 to TRBJ2-3; D unresolved. The CDR3 is 10 amino acids. Trimming removed 3 bases at V and 10 bases at J, with 5 bases between. Germline CDR1 SEHNR, CDR2 FQNEAQ (reference sequence). CDR3 sequence: CASSFPPQYF. CDR3 nucleotides: TGTGCCAGCAGCTTCCCCCCGCAGTATTTT.

This chain uses TRBV2 with TRBJ2-3; TRBD1 aligns across 10 bases. The CDR3 has 17 residues. V gave up 5 bases and J gave up 0 bases; unmatched junction bases: 8. Germline values: CDR1 SNHLY, CDR2 FYNNEI. The CDR3 bases are TGTGCCAGCAGTTATGACAGGGGGCAATTGAGCACAGATACGCAGTATTTT. Translating gives CASSYDRGQLSTDTQYF.

The V and J genes are TRBV4-3 and TRBJ2-7; D uncertain. In germline, CDR1 is LGHNA, CDR2 YSLEER. The CDR3 spans 14 residues. V was shortened by 1 base and J by 5 bases, with 12 bases between the two germline ends. CDR3 DNA: TGCGCCAGCAGCCAAGTGGGTAGGGCCCACGAGCAGTACTTC. Protein product: CASSQVGRAHEQYF.

The chain links TRBV27 to TRBJ1-5, with 7 bases identical to TRBD1. The germline V gene has CDR1 MNHEY and CDR2 SMNVEV (reference sequence). The CDR3 has 13 residues. The J segment lost 9 bases and the V segment lost 5 bases, leaving 7 bases of the junction unmatched. The CDR3 spells CASSRQGGWPQHF. CDR3 DNA: TGTGCCAGCAGTAGACAGGGAGGTTGGCCCCAGCATTTT.

This clonotype showed up just a few times. V gene TRBV5-4 combines with J gene TRBJ1-2, with 9 bases that match TRBD1. CDR3 length: 12 amino acids. The V and J ends lost 3 bases and 8 bases, in that order; junction bases with no gene match: 2. The germline V gene has CDR1 SGHNT and CDR2 YYREEE (reference sequence). The CDR3 protein is CASSSGQGGYTF. As DNA, the CDR3 is TGTGCCAGCAGCTCGGGACAGGGAGGCTACACCTTC.

This clonotype was recorded only once. The chain couples TRBV3-1 to TRBJ1-1; 8 bases map to TRBD1. The V segment lost 3 bases and the J segment 5 bases; nucleotides outside the gene matches: 8. The germline CDR1 and CDR2 sequences are LGHDT and YNNKEL (reference sequence). The CDR3 has 15 amino acids. For the CDR3, the DNA is TGTGCCAGCAGCCAGGACAGGGCCTCATGGACTGAAGCTTTCTTT. Protein sequence: CASSQDRASWTEAFF.

The chain uses TRBV18 and TRBJ2-1; tentative D call: TRBD1 (6 bases). Trimming shortened V by 6 bases and J by 8 bases, and 8 bases separated the two germline ends. There are 11 residues in the CDR3. Per germline, CDR1 KGHSH and CDR2 LQKENI. CDR3 nucleotide sequence: TGTGCCAGCTCTTCAGGGGATGAGCAGTTCTTC. Its protein product is CASSSGDEQFF.